These 13 T cell receptor beta chains were sequenced from one sample in a study of cytomegalovirus exposure and HLA in healthy donors. 13 Jbeta primers and 60 Vbeta primers were used for the PCR. TCRdb's table, derived via immunoSEQ multiplex PCR, lists solely in-frame clones and lacks some. The data show under 300,000 clones, roughly 81% seen once. Sequenced input: PBMCs. The receptors stem from a woman between 40 and 55 years old in good health and CMV-seropositive.

There are a few counts of this clone. The V call is TRBV7-9, the J call TRBJ2-5; 7 positions match TRBD1. This CDR3 is built from 14 residues. After removal of 3 bases from V and 14 bases from J, the junction contained 15 bases not matched to a gene. Germline CDR1 SEHNR, CDR2 FQNEAQ (reference sequence). The CDR3 nucleotides read TGTGCCAGCAGCTTTCTAGGACCTGGACAGGCTTTTTACTTC. Residues: CASSFLGPGQAFYF.

The chain joins TRBV11-2 to TRBJ1-3, with no clear D. The CDR3 covers 18 residues. Trimming removed 0 bases at V and 0 bases at J, with 15 bases between. Germline CDR1 SGHAT, CDR2 FQNNGV. The CDR3 nucleotides are TGTGCCAGCAGCTTAGATCTAGGACTCCCCAGCTCTGGAAACACCATATATTTT. This gives the protein CASSLDLGLPSSGNTIYF.

The CDR3, as DNA: TGTGCCAGCAGCCAATTTCTACAGGGTAACACTGAAGCTTTCTTT. Residues: CASSQFLQGNTEAFF. The chain recombines TRBV14 with TRBJ1-1, with D tentatively TRBD1 (6 bases). CDR1 and CDR2 (germline): SGHDN, FVKESK. The CDR3 contains 15 residues. Trimming took off 2 bases at V and 2 bases at J, with 12 bases between the two ends.

The chain joins TRBV6-5 to TRBJ1-6; D uncertain. Germline CDR1 and CDR2: MNHEY and SVGAGI. This CDR3 is built from 14 residues. With 5 bases removed from V and 9 bases from J, the gap between germline ends came to 14 bases. Here the CDR3 reads CASSTREDVSPLHF. The CDR3 DNA reads TGTGCCAGCAGTACTCGAGAGGATGTTTCACCCCTCCACTTT.

This chain uses TRBV28 with TRBJ1-2; 12 bases line up with TRBD1. This CDR3 has 15 amino acids. Germline trimming cut 5 bases from V and 6 bases from J; bases unmatched to any gene: 7. Germline values: CDR1 MDHEN, CDR2 SYDVKM. CDR3 in DNA: TGTGCCAGCAGTGTGAGGGACAGGGGGCTGGATGGCTACACCTTC. Translated, it gives CASSVRDRGLDGYTF.

The V gene is TRBV2, the J gene TRBJ2-1, with 8 bases matching TRBD2. The CDR3 is made up of 13 amino acids. Germline V gives CDR1 SNHLY, CDR2 FYNNEI. The J segment lost 14 bases and the V segment lost 4 bases, leaving 10 bases of the junction unmatched. The CDR3 DNA reads as TGTGCCAGCAGTGGGGAGACTAGCGAGTGCAAGTTCTTC. It yields the protein CASSGETSECKFF.

This chain links TRBV6-6 with TRBJ1-5, with 9 bases that match TRBD1. The V segment lost 7 bases and the J segment 0 bases; nucleotides outside the gene matches: 7. This CDR3 is built from 16 residues. Germline V lookup: CDR1 MNHNY, CDR2 SVGAGI (reference sequence). The CDR3 nucleotides read TGTGCCAGCACCGGGGACAGGGTTGATAGCAATCAGCCCCAGCATTTT. Protein product: CASTGDRVDSNQPQHF.

This clone was seen just once. The chain recombines TRBV9 with TRBJ2-3, with 7 bases that match TRBD1. Per the germline V gene, CDR1 is SGDLS and CDR2 is YYNGEE. This CDR3 spans 15 amino acids. V shed 3 bases, J shed 0 bases, and the junction held 4 bases outside the gene matches. The CDR3, as DNA: TGTGCCAGCAGCGCCCGGGACAGAAGCACAGATACGCAGTATTTT. Protein product: CASSARDRSTDTQYF.

V and J are TRBV11-3 and TRBJ2-7; 11 bases map to TRBD2. CDR1 is SGHNT and CDR2 is YENEEA in the germline V gene. With 5 bases clipped from V and 0 bases from J, the junction kept 6 bases outside the gene matches. The CDR3 has 16 amino acids. CDR3 bases: TGTGCCAGCAGCCCGGGACTAGCGGAAAGCTCCTACGAGCAGTACTTC. Protein: CASSPGLAESSYEQYF.

The chain is built from TRBV9 and TRBJ1-2, with a possible D match to TRBD1 (5 bases). Germline values: CDR1 SGDLS, CDR2 YYNGEE. This CDR3 has 14 residues. The V end lost 0 bases, the J end lost 8 bases, and 14 bases lay between the germline ends. The CDR3, as DNA: TGTGCCAGCAGCGTAGATCCAGGGTGGGGCGGCTACACCTTC. This encodes CASSVDPGWGGYTF.

The chain uses TRBV5-6 and TRBJ2-3, with D perhaps being TRBD1 or TRBD2 (5 bases each). The CDR3 is made up of 16 amino acids. With 4 bases removed from V and 2 bases from J, the gap between germline ends came to 17 bases. Germline CDR1 SGHDT, CDR2 YYEEEE. In nucleotides, the CDR3 is TGTGCCAGCAGCCTGGGGCGGCTAGCCTACACAGATACGCAGTATTTT. Translation gives CASSLGRLAYTDTQYF. The full variable domain, its missing parts supplied by reference TRBV5-6 and TRBJ2-3, is DAGVTQSPTHLIKTRGQQVTLRCSPKSGHDTVSWYQQALGQGPQFIFQYYEEEERQRGNFPDRFSGHQFPNYSSELNVNALLLGDSALYLCASSLGRLAYTDTQYFGPGTRLTVL.

This clone was recorded a few times. V is TRBV5-1 and J is TRBJ2-7; maybe TRBD2 (6 bases). The CDR3 is 14 residues long. Germline V gene data show CDR1 as SGHRS and CDR2 as YFSETQ. V dropped 4 bases and J dropped 5 bases, with 16 bases sitting between them. The CDR3 DNA follows: TGCGCCAGCAGCCGAGGGACTTTAGGGGACGAGCAGTACTTC. It is translated as CASSRGTLGDEQYF.

This clone was recorded only once. The DNA of the CDR3 is TGTGCCTGGAGTGACCCCCTCGGACTAGCGGGATTATCCTACGAGCAGTACTTC. Translating gives CAWSDPLGLAGLSYEQYF. The chain carries TRBV30 and TRBJ2-7; 12 bases line up with TRBD2. The V and J ends lost 1 base and 1 base, in that order; junction bases with no gene match: 11. The CDR3 is made up of 18 amino acids. Germline assignment: CDR1 GTSNPN and CDR2 SVGIG (reference sequence).